What follows describes a single T cell receptor (beta chain). TCR beta from blood CD8+ and CD4+ T cells was sequenced. Multiple sclerosis controls were treatment-naive patients with stable or active relapsing-remitting disease. The CDR3 is 16 residues long. Germline loops: CDR1 GTSNPN, CDR2 SVGIG (reference sequence). The germline V and J ends were trimmed by 0 bases and 5 bases, with 19 bases remaining between them. Reverse transcription of about 0.5 to 1 ug RNA was carried out with random hexamers. Across 54 Vbeta and 13 Jbeta, TCR beta CDR3 was amplified with immunoSEQ multiplex PCR. Each CDR3 protein is one row after TCRdb ran MiXCR on the immunoSEQ multiplex PCR reads. This table holds around 130,000 distinct CDR3 sequences, 65% to 90% found once. The data stem from a study of CD8 T cells in Susac syndrome.

The gene calls are TRBV30 and TRBJ2-5, with D maybe TRBD1 (6 bases). The sequence was obtained from a human donor with multiple sclerosis. The sequenced sample consisted of CD8+ T cells from PBMCs. The CDR3, as DNA: TGTGCCTGGAGTGTAGGGTGGCAGGGGTGGGGGGAGACCCAGTACTTC. This codes for CAWSVGWQGWGETQYF.